This entry is about one T cell receptor beta chain. The V gene lost 2 bases and the J gene lost 5 bases, with 19 bases spanning the gap. This CDR3 contains 16 residues. Germline V gene sequence: CDR1 SGHRS, CDR2 YFSETQ. Across about two dozen US areas, participants ranged in age from about 18 to 90 years. The data stem from a study of blood T cell repertoires in COVID-19. About the study: Samples of COVID-19 (acute and convalescent) were obtained from the United States, Italy and Spain.

Authors' methods: Scientists estimated how many nucleated cells there were by amplifying reference gene primers. The table came from immunoSEQ multiplex PCR; TCRdb's copy has only in-frame clones and leaves some out. Clonal size and the V and J genes are those of that table, whereas D and trimming came from the DNA. Seen here are a few hundred thousand clones, about four fifths observed once, and the top ten hold roughly 3.1%. Sequencing was carried out using PBMCs or T cells enriched from blood (not recorded which). The TCR originated in a man aged 50 to 60 who had recovered from COVID-19. The chain couples TRBV5-1 to TRBJ1-1; tentative D call: TRBD1 (5 bases). The CDR3 DNA is TGCGCCAGCAGCTTCACGCGGGGCGAGCTTTCAACTGAAGCTTTCTTT. It translates to CASSFTRGELSTEAFF. Full variable domain (remainder filled in from reference TRBV5-1 and TRBJ1-1): KAGVTQTPRYLIKTRGQQVTLSCSPISGHRSVSWYQQTPGQGLQFLFEYFSETQRNKGNFPGRFSGRQFSNSRSEMNVSTLELGDSALYLCASSFTRGELSTEAFFGQGTRLTVV.